The 8 T cell receptor beta chains below were found in one sample sequenced in a study of CD4 T cells in relation to SARS-CoV-2 and coronaviruses. Sequencing was performed with immunoSEQ multiplex PCR; in TCRdb, only in-frame clones are kept and a portion is missing. Of more than 20,000 clones listed, approximately 82% were seen once; the top ten hold around 15%. These receptors have no known antigen. Before the COVID-19 pandemic, during about 2011-2019, CD4+ T cells were taken from unexposed donors. CD4+ T cells were isolated from the cells after around 9 days of culture. The sample consisted of CD4+ T cells from PBMCs, cultured in vitro. These receptors originate from a human donor in good health.

This clone was observed a few times. The chain recombines TRBV6-5 with TRBJ1-5, with 9 positions matching TRBD1. Looked up from germline, CDR1 is MNHEY and CDR2 is SVGAGI. The ends lost 7 bases at V and 3 bases at J; junction bases unmatched: 4. The CDR3 length is 14 residues. The chain's CDR3 is CASMTGGFNQPQHF. CDR3 bases: TGTGCCAGCATGACAGGGGGTTTCAATCAGCCCCAGCATTTT.

The chain carries TRBV7-9 and TRBJ2-5; 7 bases match TRBD1. Germline trimming cut 0 bases from V and 5 bases from J; bases unmatched to any gene: 6. This CDR3 is 15 amino acids long. Germline V CDR1 and CDR2: SEHNR, FQNEAQ (reference sequence). The CDR3 nucleotides are TGTGCCAGCAGCTTAGCGACCGGACAGGCCGAGACCCAGTACTTC. Translating it yields CASSLATGQAETQYF.

This chain joins TRBV6-5 and TRBJ2-7; possible D gene TRBD1, 6 bases. V was clipped by 8 bases and J by 3 bases, with 11 bases between them. The CDR3 contains 12 residues. CDR1 MNHEY and CDR2 SVGAGI come from the germline V gene. The CDR3 DNA sequence: TGTGCCAGCGCTGAACAGGGCTACGAGCAGTACTTC. Translation: CASAEQGYEQYF.

The chain joins TRBV24-1 to TRBJ2-3; no clear D gene. The germline gives CDR1 KGHDR, CDR2 SFDVKD. The ends were cut back, 6 bases at V and 3 bases at J, with 9 bases in the middle. This CDR3 region has 13 residues. The CDR3 DNA reads as TGTGCCACCAGTATAGGGTGGACAGATACGCAGTATTTT. Translated, it gives CATSIGWTDTQYF.

This clone occurred a few times. The genes are TRBV9 and TRBJ2-1; 12 bases are a match to TRBD2. Germline trimming cut 4 bases from V and 2 bases from J; bases unmatched to any gene: 7. Germline V lookup: CDR1 SGDLS, CDR2 YYNGEE. This CDR3 spans 17 amino acids. For the CDR3, the DNA is TGTGCCAGCAGCATTGGACTAGCGGGACACCCCTACAATGAGCAGTTCTTC. Its translation: CASSIGLAGHPYNEQFF.

The chain recombines TRBV29-1 with TRBJ1-1; tentative D call: TRBD1 (5 bases). The germline CDR1 and CDR2 sequences are SQVTM and ANQGSEA. The CDR3 has 14 residues. V lost 7 bases, J lost 0 bases, and 15 bases lay in between. This CDR3 is CSAGPKLMNTEAFF. The CDR3 region has the DNA TGCAGCGCGGGACCTAAGCTCATGAACACTGAAGCTTTCTTT. Supplemented by reference TRBV29-1 and TRBJ1-1, the full variable domain reads SAVISQKPSRDICQRGTSLTIQCQVDSQVTMMFWYRQQPGQSLTLIATANQGSEATYESGFVIDKFPISRPNLTFSTLTVSNMSPEDSSIYLCSAGPKLMNTEAFFGQGTRLTVV.

This chain joins TRBV5-1 and TRBJ2-7, with TRBD1 identical over 9 bases. The CDR3 has 15 residues. V gave up 2 bases and J gave up 3 bases; unmatched junction bases: 6. Germline V gene sequence: CDR1 SGHRS, CDR2 YFSETQ. CDR3 DNA sequence: TGCGCCAGCAGCTTTGGGACAGGGACTGGCTACGAGCAGTACTTC. Translation gives CASSFGTGTGYEQYF. Full variable domain (remainder filled in from reference TRBV5-1 and TRBJ2-7): KAGVTQTPRYLIKTRGQQVTLSCSPISGHRSVSWYQQTPGQGLQFLFEYFSETQRNKGNFPGRFSGRQFSNSRSEMNVSTLELGDSALYLCASSFGTGTGYEQYFGPGTRLTVT.

The chain combines TRBV6-5 with TRBJ2-5; 11 bases are a match to TRBD2. Germline CDR1 reads MNHEY; CDR2 reads SVGAGI. The J segment lost 4 bases and the V segment lost 6 bases, leaving 7 bases of the junction unmatched. The CDR3 is made up of 15 amino acids. The CDR3 reads CASSPIAGGRETQYF. The CDR3 DNA is TGTGCCAGCAGCCCCATAGCGGGAGGGCGAGAGACCCAGTACTTC.